These T cell receptor beta chains were read from a single sample in a study of blood T cell repertoires in COVID-19. Sequencing used immunoSEQ multiplex PCR; TCRdb keeps in-frame clones, though not all of them. The data show some 110,000 clones, 70% to 90% seen once. Sequencing was carried out using peripheral blood. The receptors shown here come from a man aged 35-49 years with acute or convalescent COVID-19. The CDR3 runs from the conserved cysteine through the conserved F or W. Each record gives: V gene, clone size, D gene, J gene, CDR3 DNA, CDR3 protein. The D gene is left open where the match is weak. Clone size is given for some rows only: seen once, a few or many times, or a class if the clone is expanded.

v_gene: TRBV5-5; abundance: many; d_gene: -; j_gene: TRBJ1-2; CDR3nt: TGTGCCAGCAGCTCAACGAACCCGGGACAAATGATCGGCTACACCTTC; CDR3aa: CASSSTNPGQMIGYTF
v_gene: TRBV5-1; abundance: once; d_gene: -; j_gene: TRBJ1-6; CDR3nt: TGCGCCAGCAGCCCGGAGGGGTCCAATTCACCCCTCCACTTT; CDR3aa: CASSPEGSNSPLHF
v_gene: TRBV5-6; abundance: -; d_gene: -; j_gene: TRBJ2-7; CDR3nt: TGTGCCAGCAGCCTGGACAGATCCTACGAGCAGTACTTC; CDR3aa: CASSLDRSYEQYF
v_gene: TRBV3-1/TRBV3-2; abundance: -; d_gene: -; j_gene: TRBJ2-1; CDR3nt: TGTGCCAGCAGCCAAGAGCGGTTTCTCCGCTATGAGCAGTTCTTC; CDR3aa: CASSQERFLRYEQFF
v_gene: TRBV19; abundance: -; d_gene: TRBD1; j_gene: TRBJ1-2; CDR3nt: TGTGCCAGTAGTTCCCGGACAGGGTATTATGGCTACACCTTC; CDR3aa: CASSSRTGYYGYTF
v_gene: TRBV18; abundance: -; d_gene: TRBD1; j_gene: TRBJ2-3; CDR3nt: TGTGCCAGCTCCCAGGGACAGGTTAGCACAGATACGCAGTATTTT; CDR3aa: CASSQGQVSTDTQYF
v_gene: TRBV3-1/TRBV3-2; abundance: -; d_gene: -; j_gene: TRBJ1-4; CDR3nt: TGTGCCAGCAGCTTAGGGGTCAATAATGAAAAACTGTTTTTT; CDR3aa: CASSLGVNNEKLFF
v_gene: TRBV5-1; abundance: -; d_gene: TRBD1; j_gene: TRBJ2-2; CDR3nt: TGCGCCAGCAGCTGGGCCGACAGGGCCGGGGAGCTGTTTTTT; CDR3aa: CASSWADRAGELFF
v_gene: TRBV5-6; abundance: -; d_gene: TRBD2; j_gene: TRBJ2-7; CDR3nt: TGTGCCAGCAGCTATCTAGCGGGAGGGTACCACGAGCAGTACTTC; CDR3aa: CASSYLAGGYHEQYF
v_gene: TRBV19; abundance: few; d_gene: TRBD1; j_gene: TRBJ2-7; CDR3nt: TGTGCCAGTACAGGGGGTTACGAGCAGTACTTC; CDR3aa: CASTGGYEQYF
v_gene: TRBV6-1; abundance: -; d_gene: -; j_gene: TRBJ1-3; CDR3nt: TGTGCCAGCAGTGAATCCCGCTCTGGAAACACCATATATTTT; CDR3aa: CASSESRSGNTIYF
v_gene: TRBV10-3; abundance: -; d_gene: -; j_gene: TRBJ1-1; CDR3nt: TGTGCCATCAGTGACGGGATCGAAGCTTTCTTT; CDR3aa: CAISDGIEAFF
v_gene: TRBV19; abundance: -; d_gene: TRBD2; j_gene: TRBJ2-3; CDR3nt: TGTGCCAGTAGCTCCCAGCCGGGACAGCAAAAAGGAGGACTAGCGGGAGTCTCAGATACGCAGTATTTT; CDR3aa: CASSSQPGQQKGGLAGVSDTQYF
v_gene: TRBV19; abundance: -; d_gene: TRBD1; j_gene: TRBJ1-5; CDR3nt: TGTGCCAGTAGCTCCGGTGGACAGGGAGGAGATCAGCCCCAGCATTTT; CDR3aa: CASSSGGQGGDQPQHF
v_gene: TRBV5-1; abundance: -; d_gene: -; j_gene: TRBJ1-2; CDR3nt: TGCGCCAGCAGCCCTGACACCTTAACTAACTATGGCTACACCTTC; CDR3aa: CASSPDTLTNYGYTF
v_gene: TRBV5-1; abundance: -; d_gene: -; j_gene: TRBJ1-1; CDR3nt: TGCGCCAGCAGCTCTTCGCCTAGTTTAACTGAAGCTTTCTTT; CDR3aa: CASSSSPSLTEAFF
v_gene: TRBV7-2; abundance: -; d_gene: TRBD2; j_gene: TRBJ2-7; CDR3nt: TGTGCCAGCAGCGCCCGAGCTAGCGGGGGCGGGGACGAGCAGTACTTC; CDR3aa: CASSARASGGGDEQYF
v_gene: TRBV7-2; abundance: -; d_gene: TRBD2; j_gene: TRBJ2-1; CDR3nt: TGTGCCAGCAGCTTTGGGGCTAGCGGGTCCAATGAGCAGTTCTTC; CDR3aa: CASSFGASGSNEQFF
v_gene: TRBV19; abundance: -; d_gene: -; j_gene: TRBJ1-5; CDR3nt: TGTGCCTCTCAATGGGGGGGGAGTCAACCCCAGCATTTT; CDR3aa: CASQWGGSQPQHF
v_gene: TRBV19; abundance: -; d_gene: TRBD1; j_gene: TRBJ2-5; CDR3nt: TGTGCCAGTAGTGAAGGGGGCGCGGTGACCCAGTACTTC; CDR3aa: CASSEGGAVTQYF
v_gene: TRBV3-1/TRBV3-2; abundance: -; d_gene: TRBD2; j_gene: TRBJ2-7; CDR3nt: TGTGCCAGCAGCCAAGGTCTACTAGCGGACTACGAGCAGTACTTC; CDR3aa: CASSQGLLADYEQYF
v_gene: TRBV5-4; abundance: -; d_gene: -; j_gene: TRBJ2-5; CDR3nt: TGTGCCAGCAAGGGGGTGAGAGAGACCCAGTACTTC; CDR3aa: CASKGVRETQYF
v_gene: TRBV5-6; abundance: -; d_gene: -; j_gene: TRBJ1-3; CDR3nt: TGTGCCAGCAGCTTGCTAGCACAGGGCGCTGGAAACACCATATATTTT; CDR3aa: CASSLLAQGAGNTIYF
v_gene: TRBV19; abundance: -; d_gene: -; j_gene: TRBJ2-7; CDR3nt: TGTGCCAGTAGTACAGTACAGGGAAGCCTAGGCTACGAGCAGTACTTC; CDR3aa: CASSTVQGSLGYEQYF
v_gene: TRBV6-6; abundance: once; d_gene: -; j_gene: TRBJ1-5; CDR3nt: TGTGCCAGCAGACCCCCGGGGTCCGGCAATCAGCCCCAGCATTTT; CDR3aa: CASRPPGSGNQPQHF
v_gene: TRBV27; abundance: -; d_gene: TRBD1; j_gene: TRBJ2-4; CDR3nt: TGTGCCAGCAGTCCCTGGGACAGGGAGGACATTCAGTACTTC; CDR3aa: CASSPWDREDIQYF
v_gene: TRBV5-1; abundance: -; d_gene: TRBD1; j_gene: TRBJ2-4; CDR3nt: TGCGCCAGCAGCCAGGGACAGGCCAAAAACATTCAGTACTTC; CDR3aa: CASSQGQAKNIQYF
v_gene: TRBV29-1; abundance: -; d_gene: TRBD1; j_gene: TRBJ2-1; CDR3nt: TGCAGCGCCCCTGCCGGGACAGGGTACAATGAGCAGTTCTTC; CDR3aa: CSAPAGTGYNEQFF
v_gene: TRBV2; abundance: -; d_gene: -; j_gene: TRBJ1-2; CDR3nt: TGTGCCAGCAGTGTTCTGGGGAGTGGCTACACCTTC; CDR3aa: CASSVLGSGYTF
v_gene: TRBV5-1; abundance: few; d_gene: TRBD1; j_gene: TRBJ2-7; CDR3nt: TGCGCCAGCAGCTTGGGGGGACAGATCTACGAGCAGTACTTC; CDR3aa: CASSLGGQIYEQYF
v_gene: TRBV29-1; abundance: -; d_gene: -; j_gene: TRBJ2-1; CDR3nt: TGCAGCGTTGAAGGTGGGGCCAATTCCTACAATGAGCAGTTCTTC; CDR3aa: CSVEGGANSYNEQFF
v_gene: TRBV5-6; abundance: -; d_gene: -; j_gene: TRBJ1-3; CDR3nt: TGTGCCAGCAGCTTGGCCGGCTTAGGGGCTGACACCATATATTTT; CDR3aa: CASSLAGLGADTIYF
v_gene: TRBV5-1; abundance: -; d_gene: TRBD1; j_gene: TRBJ1-1; CDR3nt: TGCGCCAGCAGCTTGGAGGGGACAGGGTGGAACACTGAAGCTTTCTTT; CDR3aa: CASSLEGTGWNTEAFF
v_gene: TRBV10-3; abundance: -; d_gene: -; j_gene: TRBJ2-2; CDR3nt: TGTGCCATCAGTGAGACAACTCAGGGCACCGGGGAGCTGTTTTTT; CDR3aa: CAISETTQGTGELFF
v_gene: TRBV11-2; abundance: -; d_gene: TRBD1; j_gene: TRBJ1-2; CDR3nt: TGTGCCAGCAGCAACGGACAGGCTCTCTATGGCTACACCTTC; CDR3aa: CASSNGQALYGYTF
v_gene: TRBV30; abundance: once; d_gene: -; j_gene: TRBJ1-5; CDR3nt: TGTGCCTGGAGTCTCCGGACACCCAATCAGCCCCAGCATTTT; CDR3aa: CAWSLRTPNQPQHF
v_gene: TRBV13; abundance: -; d_gene: TRBD1; j_gene: TRBJ2-1; CDR3nt: TGTGCCAGCAGCCGGGACAGCTCCTACAATGAGCAGTTCTTC; CDR3aa: CASSRDSSYNEQFF
v_gene: TRBV27; abundance: -; d_gene: TRBD1; j_gene: TRBJ2-1; CDR3nt: TGTGCCAGCAGTTTTCCCCCGGGCAGGGGGCCCTACAATGAGCAGTTCTTC; CDR3aa: CASSFPPGRGPYNEQFF
v_gene: TRBV7-2; abundance: few; d_gene: -; j_gene: TRBJ1-1; CDR3nt: TGTGCCAGCAGCTTAGGGTTCGCGGGTGACCGGAACACTGAAGCTTTCTTT; CDR3aa: CASSLGFAGDRNTEAFF
v_gene: TRBV29-1; abundance: -; d_gene: -; j_gene: TRBJ1-2; CDR3nt: TGCAGCGTACGAGGGTCTAACTATGGCTACACCTTC; CDR3aa: CSVRGSNYGYTF
v_gene: TRBV6-1; abundance: -; d_gene: -; j_gene: TRBJ1-6; CDR3nt: TGTGCCAGCAGTGGGGGACTTAATTTGCTGGGCAGTATTGGCTACTTT; CDR3aa: CASSGGLNLLGSIGYF
v_gene: TRBV7-8; abundance: -; d_gene: -; j_gene: TRBJ1-5; CDR3nt: TGTGCCAGCAGCTTAGGGGCGGGATTCAATCAGCCCCAGCATTTT; CDR3aa: CASSLGAGFNQPQHF
v_gene: TRBV7-2; abundance: -; d_gene: TRBD2; j_gene: TRBJ2-1; CDR3nt: TGTGCCAGCAGCACCAGCGGGGGGGGTTACAATGAGCAGTTCTTC; CDR3aa: CASSTSGGGYNEQFF
v_gene: TRBV27; abundance: -; d_gene: -; j_gene: TRBJ2-7; CDR3nt: TGTGCCAGCAGTCCTAAGACCCCGAGGACAGACGAGCAGTACTTC; CDR3aa: CASSPKTPRTDEQYF